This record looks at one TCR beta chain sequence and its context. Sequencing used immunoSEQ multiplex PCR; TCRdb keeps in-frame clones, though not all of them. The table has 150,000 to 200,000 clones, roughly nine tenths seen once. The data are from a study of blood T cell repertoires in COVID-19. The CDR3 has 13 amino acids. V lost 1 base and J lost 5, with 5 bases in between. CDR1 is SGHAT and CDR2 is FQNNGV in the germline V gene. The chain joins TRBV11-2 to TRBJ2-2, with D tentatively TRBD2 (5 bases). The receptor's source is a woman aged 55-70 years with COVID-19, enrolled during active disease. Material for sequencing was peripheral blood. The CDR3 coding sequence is TGTGCCAGCAGCTTAGCGGGGACCGGGGAGCTGTTTTTT. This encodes CASSLAGTGELFF.